The TCR beta chain under discussion was sequenced for a study of blood T cell repertoires in COVID-19. Study at large: Sites in the United States, Italy and Spain provided acute and convalescent COVID-19 samples.

Assignment of participants to cohorts was predicated upon participant-reported clinical history. The repertoire was sequenced with immunoSEQ multiplex PCR; TCRdb's copy has only in-frame clones and lacks some. The sample gives about 150,000 clones, about 83% of which show up once; approximately 5.7% is in the top ten. V lost 1 base and J lost 5, with 8 bases in between. The CDR3 is 14 residues long. Germline assignment: CDR1 LNHNV and CDR2 YYDKDF (reference sequence). This TCR derives from a woman aged 50 to 65 who had been exposed to COVID-19. The genes are TRBV15 and TRBJ2-2; no clear D. Sequenced sample: PBMCs or T cells enriched from blood (not recorded which). As DNA, the CDR3 is TGTGCCACCAGCAGAGGACTTAATACCGGGGAGCTGTTTTTT. Translating it yields CATSRGLNTGELFF.